The 6 T cell receptor beta chains given below trace back to one sample, sequenced in a study of T cells after yellow fever vaccination. TCRdb redid the calling of the 5' RACE reads with MiXCR, one entry per CDR3 protein. This table holds 250,000 to 350,000 distinct CDR3 sequences, approximately 4% found once. The sample in question was PBMCs, obtained 15 days after the yellow fever booster vaccination. The receptors here all came from a man aged 18 to 29 who received the YFV17D yellow fever vaccine.

This clonotype was found many times. This chain joins TRBV10-3 and TRBJ1-4; no clear D. CDR1 ENHRY and CDR2 SYGVKD come from the germline V gene. The germline V and J ends were trimmed by 2 bases and 0 bases, with 10 bases remaining between them. The CDR3 spans 16 residues. CDR3 amino acids: CAISEAEPATNEKLFF. The CDR3 region has the DNA TGTGCCATCAGTGAGGCAGAGCCTGCAACTAATGAAAAACTGTTTTTT.

This clonotype was seen many times. The V call is TRBV7-2, the J call TRBJ2-5; a weak D match, TRBD1 (5 bases). Trimming took 6 bases from V and 5 from J, leaving 10 bases between them. Per germline, CDR1 SGHTA and CDR2 FQGNSA. The CDR3 is 12 residues long. CDR3 sequence: CASRGRGETQYF. The CDR3 DNA follows: TGTGCCAGCAGGGGAAGGGGTGAGACCCAGTACTTC.

This clonotype came up a few times. The V gene is TRBV4-3, the J gene TRBJ2-1, with TRBD1 matching over 9 bases. This CDR3 region has 14 residues. The V segment lost 4 bases and the J segment 5 bases; nucleotides outside the gene matches: 3. The V gene's germline CDR1 is LGHNA and CDR2 YSLEER. CDR3 sequence reads: CASSPRDRDNEQFF. The DNA of the CDR3 is TGCGCCAGCAGCCCCCGGGACAGGGACAATGAGCAGTTCTTC.

This clonotype came up many times. The V call is TRBV4-1, the J call TRBJ2-2; the D is unclear. Trimming removed 0 bases at V and 9 bases at J, with 14 bases between. This CDR3 is built from 15 residues. Germline lookup yields CDR1 MGHRA and CDR2 YSYEKL. The chain's CDR3 is CASSQEAPDPWELFF. DNA of the CDR3: TGCGCCAGCAGCCAAGAGGCCCCAGACCCGTGGGAGCTGTTTTTT.

This clonotype was picked up many times. The rearrangement links TRBV4-3 to TRBJ2-7; D not certain. V lost 3 bases and J lost 5, with 11 bases in between. This CDR3 has 13 residues. The germline CDR1 and CDR2 sequences are LGHNA and YSLEER. The CDR3 DNA follows: TGCGCCAGCAGCCAGGCACACGGCGACGAGCAGTACTTC. It specifies CASSQAHGDEQYF.

Turning to this clonotype: A read error may produce the germline difference seen at one junction end. The chain recombines TRBV28 with TRBJ1-2; TRBD1 agrees at 9 bases. CDR3 length: 14 amino acids. The germline CDR1 and CDR2 sequences are MDHEN and SYDVKM. The CDR3 reads CACSYYRDRAGYTF. The CDR3 DNA sequence: TGTGCCTGCAGTTACTACCGGGACAGGGCCGGCTACACCTTC.